These 10 T cell receptor beta chains came from one sample sequenced in a study of blood T cell repertoires in COVID-19. Only in-frame clones appear in the TCRdb table, and some are missing; sequencing was by immunoSEQ multiplex PCR. Altogether some 120,000 clones are present, 70% to 90% being singletons, with the ten largest covering 0.75% to 0.9%. The specimen sequenced was peripheral blood. The source of these receptors is a woman aged 45 to 65 with active or convalescent COVID-19.

The V call is TRBV3-1 (or the pseudogene TRBV3-2), the J call TRBJ2-5; the match to TRBD2 covers 11 bases. This CDR3 contains 16 residues. The ends lost 4 bases at V and 2 bases at J; junction bases unmatched: 6. From germline, CDR1 is LGHDT and CDR2 YNNKEL (reference sequence). The CDR3 loop is CASSREGLAVQETQYF. CDR3 DNA: TGTGCCAGCAGCCGGGAGGGACTAGCGGTTCAAGAGACCCAGTACTTC.

This clone turned up a few times. The chain combines TRBV2 with TRBJ1-1; D uncertain. V lost 7 bases to trimming and J lost 1 base, with 10 bases between them. Germline-derived CDR1 and CDR2 are SNHLY and FYNNEI. The CDR3 runs 13 residues. The CDR3 protein is CASTAGENTEAFF. The CDR3 region has the DNA TGTGCCAGCACGGCAGGCGAGAACACTGAAGCTTTCTTT.

This clone was counted between two and nine times. The gene calls are TRBV5-5 and TRBJ2-2; D possibly corresponds to TRBD1 (6 bases). The CDR3 runs to 13 residues. Deletions cut 7 bases from V and 6 bases from J, with 13 bases between. Germline V gene data show CDR1 as SGHKS and CDR2 as YYEKEE (reference sequence). CDR3 in amino acids: CASRWGRAGELFF. CDR3 bases: TGTGCCAGCCGCTGGGGGCGGGCCGGGGAGCTGTTTTTT.

The chain recombines TRBV18 with TRBJ2-1; D possibly corresponds to TRBD2 (5 bases). The V and J ends lost 6 bases and 6 bases respectively, with 15 bases between them. CDR1 and CDR2 (germline): KGHSH, LQKENI. The CDR3 extends over 14 amino acids. The CDR3 bases are TGTGCCAGCTCTTCCGGAGAGGGTCGCAATGAGCAGTTCTTC. Its protein is CASSSGEGRNEQFF.

The J gene is TRBJ1-1, the V gene TRBV6-2 or TRBV6-3; 7 bases are shared with TRBD1. After removal of 2 bases from V and 0 bases from J, the junction contained 3 bases not matched to a gene. Germline V gene lookup returns CDR1 MNHEY and CDR2 SVGEGT. The CDR3 spans 15 residues. This chain's CDR3 is CASSYQGVLNTEAFF. The CDR3 DNA sequence: TGTGCCAGCAGTTACCAGGGGGTACTGAACACTGAAGCTTTCTTT.

The chain employs TRBV9 and TRBJ2-1; 8 bases agree with TRBD2. The V gene's germline CDR1 is SGDLS and CDR2 YYNGEE. The CDR3 is 16 amino acids. With V trimmed by 5 bases and J by 0 bases, 7 bases remained unmatched. DNA for the CDR3: TGTGCCAGCAGGGGTAGCGGGAATCACTCCTACAATGAGCAGTTCTTC. Amino acids: CASRGSGNHSYNEQFF.

The chain has TRBV24-1 and TRBJ2-7, with D maybe TRBD1 (6 bases). V dropped 4 bases and J dropped 3 bases, with 9 bases sitting between them. Germline CDR1 is KGHDR and CDR2 is SFDVKD. CDR3 size: 13 residues. The CDR3 DNA is TGTGCCACCAGTGAGTCAGGGGACTACGAGCAGTACTTC. Its translation: CATSESGDYEQYF.

This chain joins TRBV3-1 (or the pseudogene TRBV3-2) and TRBJ1-1; D is unresolved. CDR1 and CDR2 (germline): LGHDT, YNNKEL (reference sequence). CDR3 length equals 14 residues. Trimming removed 4 bases from V and 1 base from J, with 10 bases in between. The CDR3 sequence: CASSLSPGNTEAFF. The CDR3 DNA follows: TGTGCCAGCAGCCTATCCCCGGGGAACACTGAAGCTTTCTTT.

The rearrangement links TRBV11-2 to TRBJ2-3; possibly TRBD1 for D (6 bases). The germline gives CDR1 SGHAT, CDR2 FQNNGV. The CDR3 contains 14 residues. V was trimmed by 6 bases and J by 0 bases, leaving 10 bases between them. The CDR3 loop is CASSPDRSTDTQYF. CDR3 in DNA: TGTGCCAGCAGTCCCGACAGGAGCACAGATACGCAGTATTTT.

This chain links TRBV28 with TRBJ1-2, with 11 bases fitting TRBD1. Germline V gene data show CDR1 as MDHEN and CDR2 as SYDVKM. V was clipped by 8 bases and J by 2 bases; unmatched bases: 10. The CDR3 runs 16 residues. CDR3 nucleotides: TGTGCCAGCCAGTCCTTCGGACAGGGGGCAAACTATGGCTACACCTTC. Its translation: CASQSFGQGANYGYTF.